These 16 T cell receptor beta chains came from one sample sequenced in a study of T cells in women clearing cervical HPV infection. Data came from immunoSEQ multiplex PCR; TCRdb stores just in-frame clones and leaves some out. There are over 15,000 clones in the sample, with roughly 7.9% held by the top ten. Specimen: blood buffy coat. The receptor set was obtained from a woman between 18 and 70 years old with a cervical HPV16 infection that either progressed to CIN3+ or cleared (not recorded which).

With respect to this clone: The read terminates 3 residues ahead of where the CDR3 ends, so the germline J gene completes it. V and J are TRBV12-3 or TRBV12-4 and TRBJ2-3, with D maybe TRBD2 (6 bases). V was trimmed by 7 bases and J by 3 bases, leaving 23 bases between them. The CDR3 is made up of 17 amino acids. The CDR3 DNA, read in part, is TGTGCCAGCAACATGCCTCTTGCGGGGCTAGGGACAGATACG. Translating it yields CASNMPLAGLGTDT. The full-length CDR3 reads as CASNMPLAGLGTDTQYF.

According to its frequency, this clone is medium-sized. Read sequence stops 3 residues before the CDR3 end, and the germline J gene provides the missing end. The V gene is TRBV14, the J gene TRBJ2-3; a weak D match, TRBD2 (6 bases). The CDR3 runs to 13 residues. Germline values: CDR1 SGHDN, CDR2 FVKESK. The CDR3 loop is CASSQLIGGAQYF. Incomplete CDR3 DNA: TGTGCCAGCAGCCAACTTATCGGGGGTGCG.

With respect to this clone: The read stops 3 residues short of the end of the CDR3; the missing end is completed from the germline J gene. The rearrangement joins TRBV10-3 to TRBJ1-2, with D possibly matching TRBD1 (6 bases). Germline assignment: CDR1 ENHRY and CDR2 SYGVKD. Trimming took off 7 bases at V and 4 bases at J, with 10 bases between the two ends. This CDR3 comprises 12 residues. The sequenced CDR3 bases are TGTGCCATCAAGAAGGACAGCTATGGC. Translation gives CAIKKDSYG. The whole CDR3 is CAIKKDSYGYTF.

Concerning this clone: The read gets to within 3 residues of the CDR3 end, and the germline J gene fills in the rest. This chain uses TRBV20-1 with TRBJ1-1; 8 nucleotides align to TRBD1. The junction had 1 base not matched to a gene; V was cut back by 4 bases and J by 0 bases. Per the germline V gene, CDR1 is DFQATT and CDR2 is SNEGSKA (reference sequence). The CDR3 is made up of 13 amino acids. CDR3: CSANRGMNTEAFF. The sequenced part of the CDR3 DNA is TGCAGTGCTAACAGGGGGATGAACACTGAA.

On this clone: The CDR3 end is not reached by the read, which stops 3 residues before it; the germline J gene fills it in. The gene calls are TRBV29-1 and TRBJ1-2, with 10 bases aligning to TRBD1. The CDR3 contains 11 residues. Germline V gene data show CDR1 as SQVTM and CDR2 as ANQGSEA. CDR3: CSPGQGGGYTF. The DNA read from the CDR3 is TGCAGCCCAGGACAGGGGGGAGGC. Together with reference TRBV29-1 and TRBJ1-2, the CDR3 gives the full variable domain: SAVISQKPSRDICQRGTSLTIQCQVDSQVTMMFWYRQQPGQSLTLIATANQGSEATYESGFVIDKFPISRPNLTFSTLTVSNMSPEDSSIYLCSPGQGGGYTFGSGTRLTVV.

To note about this clone: The CDR3 is cut off 3 residues early in the read; its end comes from the germline J gene. V gene TRBV7-9 combines with J gene TRBJ2-7, with 12 bases that match TRBD1. V gave up 1 base and J gave up 6 bases; unmatched junction bases: 4. Germline V lookup: CDR1 SEHNR, CDR2 FQNEAQ (reference sequence). The CDR3 spans 15 residues. The CDR3 here is CASSLGDRGHLEQYF. The DNA read from the CDR3 is TGTGCCAGCAGCTTAGGGGACAGGGGGCATCTCGAG.

Comments on this clone: The CDR3 goes on 3 residues after the read ends, and that part is filled in from the germline J gene. The rearrangement links TRBV5-1 to TRBJ2-3, with TRBD2 matching 13 bases. The CDR3 sequence is 17 residues long. With 1 base clipped from V and 2 bases from J, the junction kept 4 bases outside the gene matches. CDR1 SGHRS and CDR2 YFSETQ come from the germline V gene. The CDR3: CASSLTSGGGLTDTQYF. CDR3 bases read: TGCGCCAGCAGCTTGACTAGCGGGGGGGGGCTCACAGATACG. Drawing the rest from reference TRBV5-1 and TRBJ2-3, the complete variable domain is KAGVTQTPRYLIKTRGQQVTLSCSPISGHRSVSWYQQTPGQGLQFLFEYFSETQRNKGNFPGRFSGRQFSNSRSEMNVSTLELGDSALYLCASSLTSGGGLTDTQYFGPGTRLTVL.

Note on this clone: The DNA ends 3 residues before the CDR3 does, and the rest of the CDR3 is filled in from the germline J gene. The chain links TRBV7-9 to TRBJ1-2; no clear D gene. The CDR3 loop spans 14 amino acids. Germline CDR1 is SEHNR and CDR2 is FQNEAQ (reference sequence). V was cut by 5 bases and J by 5 bases, with 15 bases left in between. CDR3 bases read: TGTGCCAGCAGCCCCCAGACGGGTACTTATGGC. This encodes CASSPQTGTYG. The entire CDR3 sequence reads CASSPQTGTYGYTF.

CDR3: CASSSYRETQYF. CDR3 DNA (partial): TGTGCCAGCAGCTCCTACCGGGAGACC. The chain links TRBV5-6 to TRBJ2-5; D uncertain. The read gets to within 3 residues of the CDR3 end, and the germline J gene fills in the rest. V lost 3 bases and J lost 5, with 8 bases in between. In germline, CDR1 is SGHDT, CDR2 YYEEEE. The length of the CDR3 is 12 residues.

As to this clone: The CDR3 end is not reached by the read, which stops 3 residues before it; the germline J gene fills it in. The chain joins TRBV5-1 to TRBJ2-5; 8 positions match TRBD1. V lost 3 bases, J lost 4 bases, and 8 bases stayed unmatched. CDR3 length equals 15 residues. Germline V gene sequence: CDR1 SGHRS, CDR2 YFSETQ. The DNA read from the CDR3 is TGCGCCAGCAGCTACTACAGGGGGGCGGGAGAGACC. It specifies CASSYYRGAGET. The complete CDR3 reads CASSYYRGAGETQYF.

A word on this clone: The junction differs from germline at one of its ends, possibly a read error. With the read ending 3 residues before the CDR3 end, the germline J gene is used to fill in that end. The chain employs TRBV4-2 and TRBJ2-4; 13 bases map to TRBD2. From germline, CDR1 is LGHNA and CDR2 YNFKEQ. The CDR3 is made up of 18 amino acids. CDR3 protein: CASSQALAGGQTKNIQYF. The covered CDR3 bases are TGTGCCAGCAGTCAAGCACTAGCGGGGGGGCAGACCAAAAACATT.

On this clone itself: Read sequence stops 3 residues before the CDR3 end, and the germline J gene provides the missing end. The chain recombines TRBV19 with TRBJ1-2; 10 positions match TRBD1. The CDR3 covers 15 residues. J gave up 7 bases and V 5 bases, and 10 bases lay outside the gene matches. The germline CDR1 and CDR2 sequences are LNHDA and SQIVND (reference sequence). The part of the CDR3 DNA that was read is TGTGCCAGTAGTCCAACGACAGGGGGCAATATTGGC. Residues: CASSPTTGGNIG. In full, the CDR3 is CASSPTTGGNIGYTF.

Notes on this clone: The read ends 3 residues shy of where the CDR3 ends; the end is completed using the germline J gene. This chain connects TRBV20-1 to TRBJ1-6; possible D gene TRBD1, 6 bases. Germline CDR1 DFQATT, CDR2 SNEGSKA (reference sequence). The CDR3 consists of 14 residues. V was pared by 2 bases and J by 5 bases, with 10 bases between. Incomplete CDR3 DNA: TGCAGTGCTAGAACAGGGCTGAATAATTCACCC. This sequence encodes CSARTGLNNSP. The entire CDR3 reads CSARTGLNNSPLHF.

Remarks on this clone: The read gets to within 3 residues of the CDR3 end, and the germline J gene fills in the rest. The chain recombines TRBV6-2 or TRBV6-3 with TRBJ1-1; D gene ambiguous. This CDR3 is built from 13 residues. Germline V lookup: CDR1 MNHEY, CDR2 SVGEGT. Between the trimmed V and J ends, which lost 6 bases and 0 bases, there was a span of 8 bases. CDR3 loop: CASRPRVNTEAFF. The sequenced CDR3 bases are TGTGCCAGCAGGCCAAGGGTGAACACTGAA.

In the case of this clone: The read terminates 3 residues before the CDR3 end, so the remaining end is supplied by the germline J gene. The chain recombines TRBV11-2 with TRBJ2-5; TRBD2 aligns across 7 bases. With V trimmed by 0 bases and J by 5 bases, 6 bases remained unmatched. The CDR3 loop spans 15 amino acids. CDR1 is SGHAT, CDR2 FQNNGV, per germline. CDR3 sequence reads: CASSLEWAGVETQYF. The sequenced CDR3 bases are TGTGCCAGCAGCTTAGAATGGGCGGGGGTGGAGACC.

With regard to this clone: The read ends 3 residues before the CDR3 terminus; that terminus is restored from the germline J gene. The gene calls are TRBV7-9 and TRBJ1-3; D is uncertain. From germline, CDR1 is SEHNR and CDR2 FQNEAQ (reference sequence). Trimming cost V 5 bases and J 7 bases, with 12 bases left between them. The CDR3 is 13 residues long. CDR3 sequence reads: CASSRQTRNTIYF. CDR3 bases read: TGTGCCAGCAGCCGGCAGACTAGGAACACC.